A single sample is the source of the 8 T cell receptor beta chains below, sequenced in a study of blood T cell repertoires in COVID-19. Produced via immunoSEQ multiplex PCR; TCRdb's table is partial and in-frame only. The repertoire holds 150,000 to 200,000 clones, with about 88% as singletons. The specimen was peripheral blood. The receptors shown here come from a young man who had recovered from COVID-19.

The chain employs TRBV20-1 and TRBJ2-3, with TRBD2 as a possible D gene (5 bases). Germline lookup yields CDR1 DFQATT and CDR2 SNEGSKA (reference sequence). The CDR3 length is 13 residues. V shed 3 bases and J shed 8 bases, with 15 bases lying between them. The CDR3 sequence is CSASFTTRGTQYF. The CDR3 DNA sequence: TGCAGTGCTAGTTTCACAACTCGGGGTACGCAGTATTTT.

The CDR3 DNA is TGTGCCAGTAGAAATGGACAGCACAGAAGTTACACTGAAGCTTTCTTT. The encoded protein is CASRNGQHRSYTEAFF. The chain recombines TRBV19 with TRBJ1-1; TRBD1 is a possible D gene (6 bases). Germline CDR1 is LNHDA and CDR2 is SQIVND (reference sequence). Between the trimmed V and J ends, which lost 6 bases and 3 bases, there was a span of 20 bases. This CDR3 comprises 16 residues.

This chain joins TRBV5-4 and TRBJ2-1; D perhaps matches TRBD2 (5 bases). The CDR3 length is 13 residues. Trimming pared 4 bases from V and 3 bases from J, leaving 8 bases between. The germline V gene encodes CDR1 SGHNT and CDR2 YYREEE (reference sequence). The CDR3, as DNA: TGTGCCAGCAGCCGCCGGGACTACAATGAGCAGTTCTTC. Protein: CASSRRDYNEQFF.

The rearrangement links TRBV7-3 to TRBJ2-3, with D possibly being TRBD1 (6 bases). V lost 2 bases, J lost 2 bases, and 11 bases lay in between. CDR3 length: 15 amino acids. The germline CDR1 and CDR2 sequences are SGHTA and FQGTGA. The CDR3 region has the DNA TGTGCCAGCAGCTTAGGGACATTAGCCACAGATACGCAGTATTTT. It translates to CASSLGTLATDTQYF.

The gene calls are TRBV5-4 and TRBJ2-2, with D possibly being TRBD2 (6 bases). CDR3 length: 15 residues. The V gene lost 7 bases and the J gene lost 3 bases, with 16 bases spanning the gap. Germline-derived CDR1 and CDR2 are SGHNT and YYREEE (reference sequence). Here the CDR3 DNA reads TGTGCCAGCCATTCGGGCGGGATGGACACCGGGGAGCTGTTTTTT. This gives the protein CASHSGGMDTGELFF.

CDR3 sequence (DNA): TGTGCCAGCAGGCCGACAGGGGTGGACAATGAGCAGTTCTTC. Translating it yields CASRPTGVDNEQFF. The V gene is TRBV2, the J gene TRBJ2-1, with 8 positions matching TRBD1. V dropped 6 bases and J dropped 5; count of bases not matched to a gene: 6. Per the germline V gene, CDR1 is SNHLY and CDR2 is FYNNEI. The CDR3 runs to 14 residues.

In this sample, this clone turned up once. The CDR3 region has the DNA TGTGCCAGCAGCTTCCGGGACAACGGAAACACCATATATTTT. It yields the protein CASSFRDNGNTIYF. This rearrangement joins TRBV7-2 to TRBJ1-3; D is possibly TRBD1 (6 bases). V lost 3 bases to trimming and J lost 4 bases, with 10 bases between them. The CDR3 spans 14 residues. Germline V gives CDR1 SGHTA, CDR2 FQGNSA.

The genes are TRBV18 and TRBJ2-7, with 11 bases identical to TRBD1. This CDR3 has 15 amino acids. The J segment lost 4 bases and the V segment lost 6 bases, leaving 8 bases of the junction unmatched. Germline CDR1 and CDR2: KGHSH and LQKENI. CDR3 protein: CASSSKGTGGYEQYF. CDR3 nucleotide sequence: TGTGCCAGCTCTTCTAAGGGGACAGGGGGATACGAGCAGTACTTC.